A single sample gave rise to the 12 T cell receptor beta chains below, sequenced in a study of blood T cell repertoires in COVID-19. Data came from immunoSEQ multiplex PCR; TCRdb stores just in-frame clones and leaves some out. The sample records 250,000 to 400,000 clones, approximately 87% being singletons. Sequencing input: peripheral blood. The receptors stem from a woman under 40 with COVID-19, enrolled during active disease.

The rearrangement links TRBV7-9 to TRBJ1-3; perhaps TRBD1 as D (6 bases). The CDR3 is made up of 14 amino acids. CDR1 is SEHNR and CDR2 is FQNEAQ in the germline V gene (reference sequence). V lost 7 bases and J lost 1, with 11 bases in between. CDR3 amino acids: CASTIQGSGNTIYF. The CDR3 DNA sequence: TGTGCCAGCACTATCCAGGGGTCTGGAAACACCATATATTTT.

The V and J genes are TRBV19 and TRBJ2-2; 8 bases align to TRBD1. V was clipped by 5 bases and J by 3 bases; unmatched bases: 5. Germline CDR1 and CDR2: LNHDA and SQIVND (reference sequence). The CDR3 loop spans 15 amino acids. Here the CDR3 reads CASSARGRDTGELFF. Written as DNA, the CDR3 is TGTGCCAGTAGTGCCAGGGGGCGCGACACCGGGGAGCTGTTTTTT.

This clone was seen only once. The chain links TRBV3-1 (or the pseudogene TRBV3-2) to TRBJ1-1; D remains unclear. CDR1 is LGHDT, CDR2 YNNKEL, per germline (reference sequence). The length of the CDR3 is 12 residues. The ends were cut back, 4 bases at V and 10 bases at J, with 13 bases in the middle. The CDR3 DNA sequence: TGTGCCAGCAGCCCTCCCGGGGAACCAGCTTTCTTT. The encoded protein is CASSPPGEPAFF.

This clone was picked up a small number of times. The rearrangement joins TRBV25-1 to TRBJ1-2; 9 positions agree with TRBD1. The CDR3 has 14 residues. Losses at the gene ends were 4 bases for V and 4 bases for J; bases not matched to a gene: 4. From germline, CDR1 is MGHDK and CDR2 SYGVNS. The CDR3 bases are TGTGCCAGCAGTGCCGGGACAGGGCTCTATGGCTACACCTTC. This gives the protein CASSAGTGLYGYTF.

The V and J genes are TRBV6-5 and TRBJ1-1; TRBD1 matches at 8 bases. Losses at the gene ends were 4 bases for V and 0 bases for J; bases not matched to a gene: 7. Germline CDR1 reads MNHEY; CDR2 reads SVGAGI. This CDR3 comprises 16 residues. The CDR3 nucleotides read TGTGCCAGCAGTTCCCCACCGGGACAGGTGAACACTGAAGCTTTCTTT. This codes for CASSSPPGQVNTEAFF.

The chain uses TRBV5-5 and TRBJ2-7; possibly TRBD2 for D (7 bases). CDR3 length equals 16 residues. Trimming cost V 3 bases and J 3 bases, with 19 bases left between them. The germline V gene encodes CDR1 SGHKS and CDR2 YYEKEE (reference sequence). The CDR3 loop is CASSSGGSGVFYEQYF. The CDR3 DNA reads TGTGCCAGCAGCTCGGGGGGCTCAGGGGTTTTCTACGAGCAGTACTTC.

The CDR3 loop reads CATQGRSYNEQFF. CDR3 DNA sequence: TGTGCCACCCAAGGGAGGTCCTACAATGAGCAGTTCTTC. The V gene is TRBV28, the J gene TRBJ2-1; weak D call: TRBD2 (6 bases). In germline, CDR1 is MDHEN, CDR2 SYDVKM. The V end lost 10 bases, the J end lost 1 base, and 11 bases lay between the germline ends. The CDR3 runs to 13 residues.

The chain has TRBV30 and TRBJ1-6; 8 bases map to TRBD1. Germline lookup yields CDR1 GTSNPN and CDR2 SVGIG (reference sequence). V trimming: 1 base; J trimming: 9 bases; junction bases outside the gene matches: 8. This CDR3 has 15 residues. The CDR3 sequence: CAWSGWDRSLSPLHF. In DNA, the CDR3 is TGTGCCTGGAGTGGCTGGGACAGGAGTCTTTCACCCCTCCACTTT.

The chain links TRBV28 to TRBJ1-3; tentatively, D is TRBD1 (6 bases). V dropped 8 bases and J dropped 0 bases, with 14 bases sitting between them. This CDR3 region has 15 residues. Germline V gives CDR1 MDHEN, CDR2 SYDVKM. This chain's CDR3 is CASQTQGPSGNTIYF. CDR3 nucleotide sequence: TGTGCCAGCCAAACACAGGGCCCCTCTGGAAACACCATATATTTT.

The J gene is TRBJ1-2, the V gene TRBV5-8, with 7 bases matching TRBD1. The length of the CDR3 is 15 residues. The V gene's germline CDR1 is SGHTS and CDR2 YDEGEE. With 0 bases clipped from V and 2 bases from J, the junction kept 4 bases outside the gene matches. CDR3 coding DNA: TGTGCCAGCAGCTTGGAAAGGGGGCGCAACTATGGCTACACCTTC. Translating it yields CASSLERGRNYGYTF.

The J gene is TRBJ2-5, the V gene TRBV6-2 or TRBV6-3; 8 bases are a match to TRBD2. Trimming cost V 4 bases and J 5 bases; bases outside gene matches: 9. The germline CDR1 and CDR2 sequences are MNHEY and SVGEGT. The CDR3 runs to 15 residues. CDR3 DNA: TGTGCCAGCAGTTCGAATAGCGGGGTTCGTGAGACCCAGTACTTC. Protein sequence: CASSSNSGVRETQYF.

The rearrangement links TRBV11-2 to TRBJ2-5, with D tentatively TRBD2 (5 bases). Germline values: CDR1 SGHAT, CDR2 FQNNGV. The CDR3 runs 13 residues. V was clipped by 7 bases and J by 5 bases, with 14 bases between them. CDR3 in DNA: TGTGCCAGCAATGAGGGAGCTGATGAGACCCAGTACTTC. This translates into CASNEGADETQYF.